This TCR beta chain stems from a study of cytomegalovirus exposure and HLA in healthy donors. Points from the study as a whole: One variant, a missense change in DCLRE1C, was linked in a later analysis to TCR beta V- and J-gene trimming.

Use of 60 Vbeta and 13 Jbeta primers characterized the PCR. Some clones are missing from TCRdb's copy, which holds only in-frame ones; the method was immunoSEQ multiplex PCR. The sample yields 100,000 to 150,000 clones, 80% seen once. This clone was picked up a small number of times. No antigen is known for it. The germline V gene has CDR1 SNHLY and CDR2 FYNNEI. V lost 8 bases to trimming and J lost 6 bases, with 22 bases between them. The CDR3 totals 16 residues. The sequence was collected from a man aged 40-49 years in good health and CMV-seronegative. The sequenced material came from PBMCs. This sequence joins TRBV2 and TRBJ2-2; a possible D gene is TRBD2 (5 bases). This CDR3 reads CASSPSSALGAGELFF. CDR3 in DNA: TGTGCCAGCTCTCCAAGTTCCGCTTTGGGAGCCGGGGAGCTGTTTTTT.